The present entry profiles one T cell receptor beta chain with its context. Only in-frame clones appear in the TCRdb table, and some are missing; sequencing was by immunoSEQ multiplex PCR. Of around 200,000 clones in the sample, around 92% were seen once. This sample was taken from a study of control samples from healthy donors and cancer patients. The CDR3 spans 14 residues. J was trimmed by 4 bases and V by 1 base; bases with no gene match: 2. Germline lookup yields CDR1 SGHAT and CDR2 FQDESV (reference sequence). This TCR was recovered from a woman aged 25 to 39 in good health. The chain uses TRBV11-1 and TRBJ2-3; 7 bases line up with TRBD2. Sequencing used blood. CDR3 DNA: TGTGCCAGCAGCTTAGGCGGGGGTCCAGATACGCAGTATTTT. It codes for CASSLGGGPDTQYF.